The clone carrying this TCR beta chain was found a few times. These data originate in a study of T-cell memory formation after mild COVID-19. Constant-segment primers were used for 5'RACE, and the resulting TCR alpha and TCR beta cDNA libraries carried sample barcodes and UMIs. TCRdb recomputed calls from the 5' RACE reads with MiXCR, one row per CDR3 protein. Of around 340,000 distinct CDR3 sequences in the sample, under 15% were seen once. What was sequenced was PBMCs or a T cell subset sorted from them (not recorded which). The receptor comes from a man aged 18 to 29 who had mild COVID-19 (a few samples of this study predate the infection). Cell type and time point are not known.

The CDR3 coding sequence is TGTGCCAGCAGCCTAAGTGGGACAGCAGGATCTCAGCCCCAGCATTTT. Translating it yields CASSLSGTAGSQPQHF. The chain is built from TRBV12-3 or TRBV12-4 and TRBJ1-5; 7 bases match TRBD1. The CDR3 has 16 residues. The trim removed 6 bases at V and 6 bases at J, leaving 14 bases unmatched.